Listed below are T cell receptor beta chains from one sample, sequenced in a study of T-cell reconstitution after alpha-beta-depleted transplantation in children. TCRdb called the PCR reads again in MiXCR, with one record for every CDR3 protein. The data contain around 190,000 distinct CDR3 sequences, roughly 7% of them singletons. This sample comprised PBMCs, obtained before TCRalphabeta/CD19-depleted stem cell transplant. These TCRs come from a boy between 2 and 10 years old with acute lymphoblastic leukemia, due to receive a stem cell transplant. Both conserved end residues are part of each CDR3. Each record gives: clone size, D gene, V gene, J gene, CDR3 DNA, CDR3 protein. D genes are given only for firm matches. Rows may omit the clone size; those that give it use once, few, many or a size class.

many	.	TRBV5-1	TRBJ2-2	TGCGCCAGCAGCTTTACCCTGAACACCGGGGAGCTGTTTTTT	CASSFTLNTGELFF
many	.	TRBV27	TRBJ2-1	TGTGCCAGCAGGGGGTACTTAGGTCCCTACAATGAGCAGTTCTTC	CASRGYLGPYNEQFF
.	.	TRBV7-9	TRBJ2-1	TGTGCCAGCAGCTTAGCGGTGGGGGTCAGGGTTCGGTATGAGCAGTTCTTC	CASSLAVGVRVRYEQFF
many	.	TRBV6-2/TRBV6-3	TRBJ1-2	TGTGCCAGCGTCGCACGAGGTCCCTATGGCTACACCTTC	CASVARGPYGYTF
many	.	TRBV28	TRBJ1-5	TGTGCCAGCAGTTCCCCGGCACCGACGAGGAGCAATCAGCCCCAGCATTTT	CASSSPAPTRSNQPQHF
few	.	TRBV20-1	TRBJ1-4	TGCAGTGCTACACCCGGGGATGGAGTTGAAAAACTGTTTTTT	CSATPGDGVEKLFF
many	.	TRBV27	TRBJ2-4	TGTGCCAGCAGTTTATTCCCAGCGGGAGCCAAAAACATTCAGTACTTC	CASSLFPAGAKNIQYF
.	.	TRBV7-8	TRBJ1-1	TGTGCCAGCAGCTTGAGGGGAATAGCCGCTGAAGCTTTCTTT	CASSLRGIAAEAFF
few	TRBD2	TRBV6-1	TRBJ2-1	TGTGCCAGCAGAGATGGGACTACCTCGACCTACAATGAGCAGTTCTTC	CASRDGTTSTYNEQFF
many	.	TRBV7-8	TRBJ2-5	TGTGCCAGCAGACCCACCGGGACCTCTCAAGAGACCCAGTACTTC	CASRPTGTSQETQYF
.	.	TRBV30	TRBJ2-7	TGTGCCTGGACCGGGAGACGCGAGCAGTACTTC	CAWTGRREQYF
.	.	TRBV15	TRBJ2-4	TGTGCCACCAGCAGAGATTCGGCAGGGGCTAGAAACATTCAGTACTTC	CATSRDSAGARNIQYF
many	TRBD1	TRBV5-1	TRBJ1-4	TGCGCCAGCAGCTTCGGGACAGGGCATGAAAAACTGTTTTTT	CASSFGTGHEKLFF
few	TRBD2	TRBV11-2	TRBJ2-2	TGTGCCAGCAGCTTAGAAGGGCGGGAGGGAAACACCGGGGAGCTGTTTTTT	CASSLEGREGNTGELFF
many	.	TRBV7-2	TRBJ2-5	TGTGCCAGCAGCTCAAGACAAGAGACCCAGTACTTC	CASSSRQETQYF
many	TRBD1	TRBV3-1	TRBJ2-5	TGTGCCAGCAGCCAGGGACAGATGACAGAGACCCAGTACTTC	CASSQGQMTETQYF
many	.	TRBV20-1	TRBJ1-2	TGCAGTGCTGCATCGGGACCCTACTATGGCTACACCTTC	CSAASGPYYGYTF
.	.	TRBV24-1	TRBJ1-2	TGTGCCACCAGTGATCTGTCAATCGATGGCTACACCTTC	CATSDLSIDGYTF
.	TRBD2	TRBV27	TRBJ2-2	TGTGCCAGCAGTTTACTGGGGAGGGCGAACACCGGGGAGCTGTTTTTT	CASSLLGRANTGELFF
many	TRBD1	TRBV5-1	TRBJ2-5	TGCGCCAGCAGCTTTTCGGACAGGGGACAAGAGACCCAGTACTTC	CASSFSDRGQETQYF
many	.	TRBV7-9	TRBJ2-5	TGTGCCAGCAGCTTAGTGGGGACGCAAGAGACCCAGTACTTC	CASSLVGTQETQYF
many	.	TRBV27	TRBJ2-3	TGTGCCAGCTCATGGGGGAGCACAGATACGCAGTATTTT	CASSWGSTDTQYF
.	TRBD2	TRBV20-1	TRBJ2-1	TGCAGTGCTCCCCTCTCTAGCGGATCCTACAATGAGCAGTTCTTC	CSAPLSSGSYNEQFF
.	TRBD1	TRBV5-1	TRBJ2-1	TGCGCCAGCAGCTTCACAGGGGCCGGCTCCTACAATGAGCAGTTCTTC	CASSFTGAGSYNEQFF
.	TRBD2	TRBV2	TRBJ2-2	TGTGCCAGCAGTGAAAGGCTAGCGGGAGATCGGTACACCGGGGAGCTGTTTTTT	CASSERLAGDRYTGELFF
.	.	TRBV4-3	TRBJ1-1	TGCGCCAGCAGCCCTTCACGGGGGGATATGAACACTGAAGCTTTCTTT	CASSPSRGDMNTEAFF
many	.	TRBV12-3/TRBV12-4	TRBJ2-7	TGTGCCAGCAAAAACAGCGGGCCAGGCTACGAGCAGTACTTC	CASKNSGPGYEQYF
.	.	TRBV7-8	TRBJ1-1	TGTGCCAGCAGCTTAGAATTGGGAAGGGGCGACACTGAAGCTTTCTTT	CASSLELGRGDTEAFF
many	TRBD2	TRBV11-1	TRBJ2-2	TGTGCCAGCAGCCCCCCCGGGACTAGCGGGATTGCAACCGGGGAGCTGTTTTTT	CASSPPGTSGIATGELFF
.	.	TRBV7-9	TRBJ1-2	TGTGCCAGCAGAAGGGGGGAGGACTATGGCTACACCTTC	CASRRGEDYGYTF
many	TRBD2	TRBV30	TRBJ2-5	TGTGCCTGGAAAGAACTAGCGGGGGACCAAGAGACCCAGTACTTC	CAWKELAGDQETQYF
many	.	TRBV11-2	TRBJ1-1	TGTGCCAGCAGCTTTACCAGGGACACTGAAGCTTTCTTT	CASSFTRDTEAFF
many	.	TRBV27	TRBJ2-7	TGTGCCAGCAGCTGGGGGGCTGGCGAGCAGTACTTC	CASSWGAGEQYF
few	.	TRBV5-1	TRBJ2-7	TGCGCCAGCAGCCCTGGGGGAGTGCGCGACTACGAGCAGTACTTC	CASSPGGVRDYEQYF
many	.	TRBV6-2/TRBV6-3	TRBJ2-6	TGTGCCAGCCATGGATGGGAAGACGTCCTGACTTTC	CASHGWEDVLTF
many	TRBD1	TRBV29-1	TRBJ2-4	TGCAGCGTGAAGGGGGCGAAAAACATTCAGTACTTC	CSVKGAKNIQYF
.	.	TRBV20-1	TRBJ1-5	TGCAGTGTGGTGGAAGGGAATCAGCCCCAGCATTTT	CSVVEGNQPQHF
many	.	TRBV27	TRBJ2-7	TGTGCCAGCAGGACCGGGGCAAGCGGCACCTACGAGCAGTACTTC	CASRTGASGTYEQYF
many	.	TRBV4-3	TRBJ1-2	TGCGCCAGCAGCCAGGACAACTATGGCTACACCTTC	CASSQDNYGYTF
many	TRBD1	TRBV12-3/TRBV12-4	TRBJ1-3	TGTGCCAGTAGTCCGGGACAGGGTAACTCTGGAAACACCATATATTTT	CASSPGQGNSGNTIYF
many	.	TRBV24-1	TRBJ1-1	TGTGCCACCAGTGATTTGTCGGATGTAGCTTTCTTT	CATSDLSDVAFF
many	.	TRBV6-1	TRBJ2-1	TGTGCCAGCAGTGAAGGCGCGGTAAGAATCAGGGGCGCAGGAAATGAGCAGTTCTTC	CASSEGAVRIRGAGNEQFF
many	.	TRBV29-1	TRBJ1-2	TGCAGCGTTGAACCCAGCCTTAACTATGGCTACACCTTC	CSVEPSLNYGYTF